Presented here are 17 T cell receptor beta chains from one specimen sequenced in a study of shared clonotypes between healthy human individuals. TCRdb's table, derived via immunoSEQ multiplex PCR, lists solely in-frame clones and lacks some. The data hold 2 million to 2.5 million clones, with just under 95% observed a single time. Material: naive CD4+ T cells from PBMCs. Documented subset: CD45RA+ positively selected. The receptors come from a man aged 18 to 30 in good health. Some clones in this sample may be carry-over from other donors' samples.

The gene calls are TRBV5-1 and TRBJ2-1; TRBD2 might be the D (6 bases). The CDR3 is made up of 17 amino acids. The germline V and J ends were trimmed by 0 bases and 12 bases, with 25 bases remaining between them. The germline V gene has CDR1 SGHRS and CDR2 YFSETQ. The CDR3 sequence: CASSLGVSGDLAGVQFF. CDR3 coding DNA: TGCGCCAGCAGCTTGGGAGTTTCGGGGGACTTGGCTGGTGTGCAGTTCTTC.

The chain joins TRBV6-5 to TRBJ2-1; D not resolved. Trimming took 5 bases from V and 3 from J, leaving 14 bases between them. The CDR3 runs to 15 residues. Per germline, CDR1 MNHEY and CDR2 SVGAGI. The CDR3 reads CASSAHSLGYNEQFF. The DNA for the CDR3 is TGTGCCAGCAGTGCCCACTCACTTGGCTACAATGAGCAGTTCTTC.

The chain joins TRBV6-1 to TRBJ2-1; 10 nucleotides align to TRBD1. The length of the CDR3 is 13 residues. Per the germline V gene, CDR1 is MNHNS and CDR2 is SASEGT. V lost 2 bases and J lost 14; bases outside the gene matches: 6. The chain's CDR3 is CASSERGTGEEFF. In DNA, the CDR3 is TGTGCCAGCAGTGAAAGGGGGACAGGGGAGGAGTTCTTC.

The chain couples TRBV15 to TRBJ2-1, with a weak D call TRBD1 (6 bases). Trimming removed 0 bases from V and 7 bases from J, with 16 bases in between. The length of the CDR3 is 16 residues. Germline-derived CDR1 and CDR2 are LNHNV and YYDKDF (reference sequence). The CDR3 DNA follows: TGTGCCACCAGCAGAGAATACTCCAGGGGTCCGAATGAGCAGTTCTTC. Its translation is CATSREYSRGPNEQFF.

With respect to this clone: Within the sample, other DNA sequences also encode this same CDR3. V usage is TRBV6-5 and J usage is TRBJ1-4; 11 bases line up with TRBD1. There are 14 residues in the CDR3. The V segment lost 6 bases and the J segment 5 bases; nucleotides outside the gene matches: 2. CDR1 is MNHEY and CDR2 is SVGAGI in the germline V gene. CDR3 nucleotides: TGTGCCAGCAGCCGGGACAGGGGGAATGAAAAACTGTTTTTT. It specifies CASSRDRGNEKLFF.

The rearrangement links TRBV5-1 to TRBJ2-7; 11 bases agree with TRBD2. CDR3 length: 17 residues. V trimming: 3 bases; J trimming: 4 bases; junction bases outside the gene matches: 12. Germline V gene data show CDR1 as SGHRS and CDR2 as YFSETQ. This CDR3 is CASSSGLLAGGLYEQYF. The CDR3 DNA sequence: TGCGCCAGCAGCTCGGGGCTCCTAGCGGGAGGATTATACGAGCAGTACTTC.

J is TRBJ2-3 and V is TRBV4-1; D may be TRBD1 (5 bases). With 1 base removed from V and 4 bases from J, the gap between germline ends came to 15 bases. The CDR3 spans 16 residues. Germline V gene lookup returns CDR1 MGHRA and CDR2 YSYEKL. The CDR3 reads CASSQGPAGWADTQYF. For the CDR3, the DNA is TGCGCCAGCAGCCAAGGGCCGGCAGGGTGGGCAGATACGCAGTATTTT.

In its sample, this clone was seen a few times. V is TRBV6-1 and J is TRBJ1-5; 7 nucleotides line up with TRBD1. The V segment lost 5 bases and the J segment 9 bases; nucleotides outside the gene matches: 7. The germline V gene has CDR1 MNHNS and CDR2 SASEGT. The CDR3 sequence is 13 residues long. CDR3 in amino acids: CASSQQGTRPQHF. For the CDR3, the DNA is TGTGCCAGCAGTCAACAGGGGACGAGGCCCCAGCATTTT.

The chain joins TRBV7-2 to TRBJ2-5; D not resolved. Germline V gene sequence: CDR1 SGHTA, CDR2 FQGNSA. V lost 8 bases and J 2 bases, leaving 9 bases between the germline ends. The CDR3 has 12 residues. The CDR3 sequence: CASRLLQETQYF. The CDR3 nucleotides are TGTGCCAGCCGCCTTCTTCAAGAGACCCAGTACTTC. Together with reference TRBV7-2 and TRBJ2-5, the CDR3 gives the full variable domain: GAGVSQSPSNKVTEKGKDVELRCDPISGHTALYWYRQSLGQGLEFLIYFQGNSAPDKSGLPSDRFSAERTGGSVSTLTIQRTQQEDSAVYLCASRLLQETQYFGPGTRLLVL.

This clone was seen just once. The J gene is TRBJ2-6, the V gene TRBV7-2; D unresolved. From germline, CDR1 is SGHTA and CDR2 FQGNSA. The CDR3 loop spans 17 amino acids. Between the trimmed V and J ends, which lost 0 bases and 2 bases, there was a span of 11 bases. CDR3 sequence: CASSLAPRGAGANVLTF. The CDR3 region has the DNA TGTGCCAGCAGCTTAGCGCCCCGAGGAGCTGGGGCCAACGTCCTGACTTTC. Together with reference TRBV7-2 and TRBJ2-6, the CDR3 gives the full variable domain: GAGVSQSPSNKVTEKGKDVELRCDPISGHTALYWYRQSLGQGLEFLIYFQGNSAPDKSGLPSDRFSAERTGGSVSTLTIQRTQQEDSAVYLCASSLAPRGAGANVLTFGAGSRLTVL.

This clone was recorded only once. V usage is TRBV11-3 and J usage is TRBJ2-5, with TRBD1 identical over 7 bases. This CDR3 has 13 residues. With 5 bases clipped from V and 2 bases from J, the junction kept 2 bases outside the gene matches. Germline-derived CDR1 and CDR2 are SGHNT and YENEEA. The CDR3 region has the DNA TGTGCCAGCAGCCCCAGGGGGCAAGAGACCCAGTACTTC. This gives the protein CASSPRGQETQYF.

The V call is TRBV4-1, the J call TRBJ2-2; either TRBD1 or TRBD2 may fit D (6 bases each). This CDR3 has 16 residues. Trimming stripped 2 bases from V and 0 bases from J, with 10 bases between. Per germline, CDR1 MGHRA and CDR2 YSYEKL. The CDR3 loop is CASSQRGTPNTGELFF. CDR3 nucleotide sequence: TGCGCCAGCAGCCAACGCGGGACACCGAACACCGGGGAGCTGTTTTTT.

V and J are TRBV27 and TRBJ2-2; D not certain. The length of the CDR3 is 13 residues. Between the trimmed V and J ends, which lost 5 bases and 7 bases, there was a span of 11 bases. Germline V lookup: CDR1 MNHEY, CDR2 SMNVEV (reference sequence). CDR3 DNA sequence: TGTGCCAGCAGTCCACCCTGGCGCGGGGAGCTGTTTTTT. It specifies CASSPPWRGELFF.

V usage is TRBV7-9 and J usage is TRBJ2-5; perhaps TRBD1 as D (6 bases). Germline values: CDR1 SEHNR, CDR2 FQNEAQ (reference sequence). Trimming removed 0 bases at V and 4 bases at J, with 15 bases between. This CDR3 is 16 amino acids long. CDR3 sequence: CASSLAGQGMAETQYF. CDR3 sequence (DNA): TGTGCCAGCAGCTTAGCGGGGCAGGGGATGGCAGAGACCCAGTACTTC.

This clone was observed a single time. The CDR3 region is CATIEDGYNEQFF. In DNA, the CDR3 is TGTGCCACCATTGAAGACGGCTACAATGAGCAGTTCTTC. The chain is built from TRBV19 and TRBJ2-1; D not certain. This CDR3 has 13 amino acids. Between the trimmed V and J ends, which lost 10 bases and 3 bases, there was a span of 13 bases. Germline V lookup: CDR1 LNHDA, CDR2 SQIVND (reference sequence).

This chain links TRBV7-9 with TRBJ2-7, with a tentative D call TRBD2 (5 bases). Trimming shortened V by 0 bases and J by 5 bases, and 11 bases separated the two germline ends. The CDR3 runs 14 residues. CDR1 SEHNR and CDR2 FQNEAQ come from the germline V gene (reference sequence). CDR3 DNA: TGTGCCAGCAGCTTAGCGGGTGGGAGTAACGAGCAGTACTTC. Protein: CASSLAGGSNEQYF.

The chain couples TRBV18 to TRBJ2-1; D remains ambiguous. Germline CDR1 is KGHSH and CDR2 is LQKENI. Trimming removed 2 bases at V and 2 bases at J, with 7 bases between. This CDR3 has 14 residues. CDR3 sequence (DNA): TGTGCCAGCTCACCAGACTGGGCCTACAATGAGCAGTTCTTC. As protein: CASSPDWAYNEQFF.